These 32 T cell receptor beta chains share one sample of origin, sequenced in a study of human T cells and chemical hapten exposure (dated by TCRdb to the early 2020s). This specimen's time point label, per the study, means: patch test 1, 2 weeks after DPC sensitization. This sample's treatment or condition label indicates: therapeutic diphenylcyclopropenone sensitization with weekly scalp DPC. Library preparation was by RACE. Sequencing took place on a NextSeq 500. Using fastp trimming at Q25 and MiXCR clonotype assembly, TCRdb reanalyzed the public sequencing data and kept in-frame beta chains. Rows with one shared CDR3 protein collapse into an entry with the most common genes and DNA. The sample profile shows roughly 360,000 distinct CDR3 sequences; approximately 5.1% of them were found once. Over 2% of the sample rests with the top ten. The sequences come from whole blood, collected in connection with sensitization to the hapten diphenylcyclopropenone (DPC). The receptors come from a woman in her 50s with alopecia areata. Some clones in this sample may be carry-over from other donors' samples.

This clonotype was picked up many times. The rearrangement uses TRBV9 and TRBJ2-1; D is uncertain. Germline V gene sequence: CDR1 SGDLS, CDR2 YYNGEE. The ends were cut back, 3 bases at V and 9 bases at J, with 13 bases in the middle. This CDR3 is built from 13 residues. The CDR3 region is CASSDEITGEQFF. The CDR3 coding sequence is TGTGCCAGCAGCGATGAGATTACGGGTGAGCAGTTCTTC.

This clonotype was counted many times. The rearrangement links TRBV4-3 to TRBJ1-6; the D is unclear. The CDR3 covers 13 residues. V lost 0 bases and J lost 10, with 7 bases in between. Germline V gene sequence: CDR1 LGHNA, CDR2 YSLEER. The CDR3 nucleotides are TGCGCCAGCAGCCAAGAACCCCGATCACCCCTCCACTTT. It translates to CASSQEPRSPLHF.

This clonotype showed up many times. J is TRBJ1-5 and V is TRBV12-3 or TRBV12-4; D is undetermined. V lost 1 base, J lost 4 bases, and 8 bases lay in between. The CDR3 is 14 residues long. CDR3 sequence (DNA): TGTGCCAGCAGTTTAGGCCAGAAAAATCAGCCCCAGCATTTT. It translates to CASSLGQKNQPQHF.

In its sample, this clonotype was seen many times. The rearrangement uses TRBV20-1 and TRBJ2-1; 14 bases are shared with TRBD2. The CDR3 loop spans 15 amino acids. The V and J ends lost 1 base and 5 bases, in that order; junction bases with no gene match: 1. The germline V gene has CDR1 DFQATT and CDR2 SNEGSKA (reference sequence). The CDR3 loop is CSARVGLAGDNEQFF. The CDR3 DNA follows: TGCAGTGCTAGAGTGGGACTAGCGGGGGACAATGAGCAGTTCTTC.

This clonotype was observed at least ten times. The chain links TRBV7-6 to TRBJ2-4, with 7 bases aligning to TRBD1. The length of the CDR3 is 18 residues. Per the germline V gene, CDR1 is SGHVS and CDR2 is FNYEAQ. V was pared by 1 base and J by 0 bases, with 9 bases of the junction left unmatched. CDR3 region: CASSLETGPPLAKNIQYF. The CDR3 DNA follows: TGTGCCAGCAGCTTAGAGACAGGGCCTCCATTAGCCAAAAACATTCAGTACTTC.

This clonotype has a count of ten or more. V usage is TRBV6-5 and J usage is TRBJ2-2, with a weak D call TRBD1 (6 bases). Germline V gene data show CDR1 as MNHEY and CDR2 as SVGAGI. V was pared by 11 bases and J by 5 bases, with 15 bases between. The CDR3 sequence is 13 residues long. The DNA for the CDR3 is TGTGCCTCCCACAGGGTAGAGACCGGGGAGCTGTTTTTT. Amino acids: CASHRVETGELFF.

This clonotype was detected many times. This chain joins TRBV20-1 and TRBJ2-3; D is perhaps TRBD1 (6 bases). Germline-derived CDR1 and CDR2 are DFQATT and SNEGSKA (reference sequence). This CDR3 spans 14 amino acids. The ends were cut back, 6 bases at V and 0 bases at J, with 13 bases in the middle. The chain's CDR3 is CSASQGASTDTQYF. CDR3 nucleotides: TGCAGTGCATCACAGGGCGCTAGCACAGATACGCAGTATTTT.

This clonotype was picked up a small number of times. V gene TRBV13 combines with J gene TRBJ2-2; D is possibly TRBD2 (5 bases). V lost 5 bases, J lost 4 bases, and 8 bases lay in between. Germline loops: CDR1 PRHDT, CDR2 FYEKMQ (reference sequence). This CDR3 spans 13 amino acids. This CDR3 is CASSVLATGELFF. DNA for the CDR3: TGTGCCAGCAGCGTCCTAGCCACCGGGGAGCTGTTTTTT.

The table lists this clonotype with many counts. The chain is built from TRBV6-5 and TRBJ2-1; 10 positions agree with TRBD1. Germline CDR1 is MNHEY and CDR2 is SVGAGI. This CDR3 region has 15 residues. V was clipped by 7 bases and J by 10 bases; unmatched bases: 13. DNA of the CDR3: TGTGCCAGCACCCCCCGACAGGGGGCGAGTCTCGAGCAGTTCTTC. Translation: CASTPRQGASLEQFF.

The chain joins TRBV9 to TRBJ1-1; weak D call: TRBD1 (5 bases). Germline V gene sequence: CDR1 SGDLS, CDR2 YYNGEE. V was cut by 0 bases and J by 6 bases, with 15 bases left in between. CDR3 length: 15 residues. The CDR3 reads CASSVDGSGRAEAFF. The DNA of the CDR3 is TGTGCCAGCAGCGTAGATGGTTCAGGGAGGGCTGAAGCTTTCTTT.

This clonotype was detected many times. The chain joins TRBV12-3 or TRBV12-4 to TRBJ1-1; the D is unclear. The CDR3 runs 15 residues. The V gene lost 6 bases and the J gene lost 1 base, with 15 bases spanning the gap. CDR3 sequence: CASSPPVAWNTEAFF. CDR3 bases: TGTGCCAGCAGCCCCCCGGTCGCGTGGAACACTGAAGCTTTCTTT.

This clonotype appeared many times. The chain is built from TRBV12-5 and TRBJ1-5, with D possibly TRBD1 on 6 matching bases. Trimming took off 0 bases at V and 3 bases at J, with 18 bases between the two ends. This CDR3 has 18 residues. Germline loops: CDR1 LGHNT, CDR2 FRNRAP. The CDR3 bases are TGTGCTAGTGGTTTGGTACTCCCCTTACAGGGCCCCAATCAGCCCCAGCATTTT. This codes for CASGLVLPLQGPNQPQHF. Full variable domain (remainder filled in from reference TRBV12-5 and TRBJ1-5): DARVTQTPRHKVTEMGQEVTMRCQPILGHNTVFWYRQTMMQGLELLAYFRNRAPLDDSGMPKDRFSAEMPDATLATLKIQPSEPRDSAVYFCASGLVLPLQGPNQPQHFGDGTRLSIL.

The table lists this clonotype with many counts. This sequence joins TRBV27 and TRBJ2-3; 7 bases align to TRBD2. The CDR3 sequence is 17 residues long. Germline values: CDR1 MNHEY, CDR2 SMNVEV (reference sequence). With 5 bases clipped from V and 8 bases from J, the junction kept 19 bases outside the gene matches. The CDR3 DNA is TGTGCCAGCAGTCCGACCGGGGGGTCCCTCGCTTTCGTTACGCAGTATTTT. This sequence encodes CASSPTGGSLAFVTQYF.

This clonotype has at least ten counts. The rearrangement uses TRBV11-2 and TRBJ1-2, with a possible D match to TRBD1 (6 bases). The CDR3 sequence is 13 residues long. The ends were cut back, 0 bases at V and 8 bases at J, with 10 bases in the middle. The germline gives CDR1 SGHAT, CDR2 FQNNGV. CDR3 bases: TGTGCCAGCAGCTTAGAACAGGGAATGGGCTACACCTTC. Translating it yields CASSLEQGMGYTF. The full variable domain, with the rest looked up from reference TRBV11-2 and TRBJ1-2, is EAGVAQSPRYKIIEKRQSVAFWCNPISGHATLYWYQQILGQGPKLLIQFQNNGVVDDSQLPKDRFSAERLKGVDSTLKIQPAKLEDSAVYLCASSLEQGMGYTFGSGTRLTVV.

This clonotype was found a few times. The V and J genes are TRBV12-3 or TRBV12-4 and TRBJ2-3; TRBD2 agrees at 10 bases. The trim removed 4 bases at V and 6 bases at J, leaving 13 bases unmatched. The CDR3 extends over 17 amino acids. CDR3 in amino acids: CASSWPSSGGPQDTQYF. The CDR3 DNA is TGTGCCAGCAGTTGGCCCTCTAGCGGGGGTCCTCAGGATACGCAGTATTTT.

This clonotype was picked up a small number of times. The V call is TRBV27, the J call TRBJ2-1; 7 bases match TRBD2. V trimming: 6 bases; J trimming: 5 bases; junction bases outside the gene matches: 7. The CDR3 loop spans 14 amino acids. CDR1 MNHEY and CDR2 SMNVEV come from the germline V gene (reference sequence). CDR3 sequence reads: CASRAPGLHNEQFF. As DNA, the CDR3 is TGTGCCAGCAGAGCACCGGGACTACACAATGAGCAGTTCTTC.

V and J are TRBV3-1 and TRBJ2-1; D possibly corresponds to TRBD2 (6 bases). V was pared by 0 bases and J by 4 bases, with 13 bases between. The CDR3 consists of 16 residues. Germline V gene sequence: CDR1 LGHDT, CDR2 YNNKEL (reference sequence). As DNA, the CDR3 is TGTGCCAGCAGCCAAGATCTCGGTAGCGGATACAATGAGCAGTTCTTC. Amino acid sequence: CASSQDLGSGYNEQFF.

Here the CDR3 reads CASSPPQRQGLYGYTF. DNA for the CDR3: TGTGCCAGCTCACCACCCCAAAGACAGGGCCTCTATGGCTACACCTTC. This chain connects TRBV18 to TRBJ1-2, with TRBD1 matching 7 bases. CDR3 length: 16 residues. Trimming at V came to 0 bases and at J to 4 bases, leaving 8 bases not matched to a gene. The germline CDR1 and CDR2 sequences are KGHSH and LQKENI.

This clonotype has ten or more counts. J is TRBJ1-5 and V is TRBV27; tentatively, D is TRBD1 (6 bases). Trimming pared 2 bases from V and 6 bases from J, leaving 11 bases between. Germline V gene sequence: CDR1 MNHEY, CDR2 SMNVEV (reference sequence). This CDR3 is built from 14 residues. The CDR3 loop is CASSLHREGQPQHF. The CDR3 DNA is TGTGCCAGCAGTTTACACAGGGAAGGTCAGCCCCAGCATTTT.

There are many counts of this clonotype. V gene TRBV12-3 or TRBV12-4 combines with J gene TRBJ1-4; the D gene is possibly TRBD1 (6 bases). The CDR3 is 14 amino acids. Trimming pared 6 bases from V and 0 bases from J, leaving 8 bases between. CDR3 sequence reads: CASRAGATNEKLFF. CDR3 coding DNA: TGTGCCAGCAGGGCAGGGGCAACTAATGAAAAACTGTTTTTT.

This clonotype showed up many times. The J gene is TRBJ1-3, the V gene TRBV12-3 or TRBV12-4; D not resolved. The V gene lost 5 bases and the J gene lost 0 bases, with 11 bases spanning the gap. The CDR3 is 15 amino acids. CDR3 sequence: CASSPLQASGNTIYF. The CDR3 DNA follows: TGTGCCAGCAGTCCCCTCCAGGCCTCTGGAAACACCATATATTTT.

This clonotype showed up many times. The chain employs TRBV7-9 and TRBJ2-5; D gene ambiguous. Germline CDR1 is SEHNR and CDR2 is FQNEAQ (reference sequence). Trimming shortened V by 5 bases and J by 1 base, and 11 bases separated the two germline ends. The CDR3 totals 14 residues. The CDR3: CASSLTGPQETQYF. In DNA form, the CDR3 reads TGTGCCAGCAGCCTCACCGGGCCCCAAGAGACCCAGTACTTC.

This clonotype has ten or more counts. J is TRBJ2-1 and V is TRBV4-1; D is perhaps TRBD1 or TRBD2 (5 bases each). There are 15 residues in the CDR3. The V end was cut by 4 bases, the J end by 4 bases, with 14 bases between. Germline CDR1 and CDR2: MGHRA and YSYEKL. CDR3: CASSPGPGGYNEQFF. The CDR3 DNA reads TGCGCCAGCAGCCCGGGACCTGGGGGTTACAATGAGCAGTTCTTC.

This clonotype was seen many times. This chain joins TRBV12-3 or TRBV12-4 and TRBJ2-1, with D possibly TRBD2 on 6 matching bases. The CDR3 has 14 residues. V was pared by 8 bases and J by 3 bases, with 14 bases between. CDR3 nucleotide sequence: TGTGCCAGCTGCGGGGATGCCGACTACAATGAGCAGTTCTTC. Translation gives CASCGDADYNEQFF.

This clonotype came up many times. The chain combines TRBV5-6 with TRBJ1-5; D unclear. The CDR3 extends over 14 amino acids. CDR1 and CDR2 (germline): SGHDT, YYEEEE. With 2 bases removed from V and 3 bases from J, the gap between germline ends came to 9 bases. DNA for the CDR3: TGTGCCAGCAGCTTTAGGGCGGCCAATCAGCCCCAGCATTTT. Translating it yields CASSFRAANQPQHF.

The chain carries TRBV18 and TRBJ1-2; a weak D match, TRBD1 (5 bases). Trimming left V 3 bases short and J 4 bases short, with 18 bases between. The length of the CDR3 is 16 residues. Per the germline V gene, CDR1 is KGHSH and CDR2 is LQKENI. The CDR3 DNA follows: TGTGCCAGCTCACCGACTCGAGGCAGAGGGGCCTATGGCTACACCTTC. The encoded protein is CASSPTRGRGAYGYTF.

This clonotype was seen a few times. The V and J genes are TRBV7-9 and TRBJ1-1, with D uncertain. This CDR3 has 12 residues. V lost 6 bases and J 7 bases, leaving 12 bases between the germline ends. CDR1 is SEHNR and CDR2 is FQNEAQ in the germline V gene (reference sequence). In nucleotides, the CDR3 is TGTGCCAGCAGGTCCTTGTCGGTTGAAGCTTTCTTT. Translating gives CASRSLSVEAFF.

The chain is built from TRBV6-6 and TRBJ2-7, with D unresolved. The V gene lost 8 bases and the J gene lost 2 bases, with 10 bases spanning the gap. CDR3 size: 12 residues. Germline lookup yields CDR1 MNHNY and CDR2 SVGAGI (reference sequence). CDR3 DNA: TGTGCCAGCGTGGACGGAACCTACGAGCAGTACTTC. Protein product: CASVDGTYEQYF.

This clonotype has a handful of counts. V gene TRBV7-9 combines with J gene TRBJ1-1; D uncertain. The germline gives CDR1 SEHNR, CDR2 FQNEAQ (reference sequence). This CDR3 is built from 14 residues. The V and J ends lost 1 base and 1 base respectively, with 7 bases between them. Here the CDR3 reads CASSLELRNTEAFF. For the CDR3, the DNA is TGTGCCAGCAGCTTAGAGCTCAGGAACACTGAAGCTTTCTTT.

This clonotype was observed many times. This chain joins TRBV7-9 and TRBJ2-1; D is possibly TRBD2 (6 bases). The CDR3 has 17 amino acids. Trimming took off 5 bases at V and 8 bases at J, with 25 bases between the two ends. Germline loops: CDR1 SEHNR, CDR2 FQNEAQ (reference sequence). CDR3 sequence reads: CASSGAGQTGPLDEQFF. CDR3 sequence (DNA): TGTGCCAGCAGCGGGGCGGGGCAGACTGGCCCGTTGGATGAGCAGTTCTTC. Together with reference TRBV7-9 and TRBJ2-1, the CDR3 gives the full variable domain: DTGVSQNPRHKITKRGQNVTFRCDPISEHNRLYWYRQTLGQGPEFLTYFQNEAQLEKSRLLSDRFSAERPKGSFSTLEIQRTEQGDSAMYLCASSGAGQTGPLDEQFFGPGTRLTVL.

This clonotype was counted only a few times. The chain is built from TRBV12-3 or TRBV12-4 and TRBJ1-5; TRBD1 is a possible D gene (6 bases). The CDR3 length is 14 residues. V was trimmed by 2 bases and J by 5 bases, leaving 10 bases between them. CDR3 in amino acids: CASSLIPGDQPQHF. The CDR3 DNA is TGTGCCAGCAGTTTAATCCCAGGGGATCAGCCCCAGCATTTT.

This clonotype was detected a few times. V is TRBV20-1 and J is TRBJ2-1; D might be TRBD1 or TRBD2, each matching 5 bases. Deletions cut 7 bases from V and 3 bases from J, with 16 bases between. CDR1 and CDR2 from the germline V gene are DFQATT and SNEGSKA (reference sequence). The CDR3 has 14 amino acids. CDR3 loop: CSVRRGDHYNEQFF. DNA of the CDR3: TGCAGTGTCAGACGAGGGGACCACTACAATGAGCAGTTCTTC.